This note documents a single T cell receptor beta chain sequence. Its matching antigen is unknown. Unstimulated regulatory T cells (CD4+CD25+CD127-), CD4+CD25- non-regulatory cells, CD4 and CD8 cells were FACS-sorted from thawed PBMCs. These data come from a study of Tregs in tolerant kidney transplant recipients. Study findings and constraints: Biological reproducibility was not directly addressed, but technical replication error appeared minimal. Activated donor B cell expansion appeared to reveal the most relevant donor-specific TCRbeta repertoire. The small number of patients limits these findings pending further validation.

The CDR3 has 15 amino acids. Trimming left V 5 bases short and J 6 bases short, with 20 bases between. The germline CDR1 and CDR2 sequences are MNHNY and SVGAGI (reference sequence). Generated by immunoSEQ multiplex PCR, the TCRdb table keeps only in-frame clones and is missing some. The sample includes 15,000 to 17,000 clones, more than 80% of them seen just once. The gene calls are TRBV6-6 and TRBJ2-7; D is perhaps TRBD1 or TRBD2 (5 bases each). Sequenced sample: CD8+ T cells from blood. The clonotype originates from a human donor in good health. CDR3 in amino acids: CASSRRGTVMPEQYF. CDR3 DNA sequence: TGTGCCAGCAGTCGACGAGGGACGGTGATGCCCGAGCAGTACTTC.